These 6 T cell receptor beta chains came from one sample sequenced in a study of shared clonotypes between healthy human individuals. Cells designated naive CD8 were CD45RO-negative and were positively selected for CCR7, with terminally differentiated effector memory CD45RA+ cells excluded. This table comes from immunoSEQ multiplex PCR, and its TCRdb copy is limited to in-frame clones, with some not included. The data contain around 2,000,000 clones, 90% to 95% of them seen just once; the ten biggest clones take up around 1.7%. Sequenced input: naive CD8+ T cells from PBMCs. The receptors come from a man in his late teens or twenties in good health. Some clones in this sample may be carry-over from other donors' samples.

V is TRBV2 and J is TRBJ2-7; 9 bases map to TRBD2. This CDR3 has 17 amino acids. V shed 1 base and J 2 bases; nucleotides not matched to a gene: 9. Germline V gene sequence: CDR1 SNHLY, CDR2 FYNNEI. Written as DNA, the CDR3 is TGTGCCAGCAGTGAAGGGAGGGCTAGCGGGATCCCCTACGAGCAGTACTTC. Protein product: CASSEGRASGIPYEQYF.

Comments on this clone: The sample holds other DNA sequences that translate to the same CDR3. The J gene is TRBJ1-2, the V gene TRBV27, with D maybe TRBD1 (5 bases). The CDR3 runs 14 residues. Germline lookup yields CDR1 MNHEY and CDR2 SMNVEV (reference sequence). V lost 0 bases and J lost 2, with 7 bases in between. The CDR3 DNA is TGTGCCAGCAGTTTATCTCAGGGAAACTATGGCTACACCTTC. This translates into CASSLSQGNYGYTF.

The chain combines TRBV5-1 with TRBJ2-5; D unclear. There are 15 residues in the CDR3. Germline assignment: CDR1 SGHRS and CDR2 YFSETQ. V lost 0 bases and J 1 base, leaving 10 bases between the germline ends. This chain's CDR3 is CASSLDPAPQETQYF. The CDR3 DNA is TGCGCCAGCAGCTTGGACCCAGCGCCCCAAGAGACCCAGTACTTC.

On this clone: Other nucleotide sequences from this sample produce the same CDR3. The rearrangement uses TRBV7-9 and TRBJ2-7; D possibly uses TRBD1 or TRBD2 (5 bases each). Per germline, CDR1 SEHNR and CDR2 FQNEAQ (reference sequence). The CDR3 extends over 12 amino acids. V was clipped by 4 bases and J by 2 bases, with 6 bases between them. The CDR3 nucleotides read TGTGCCAGCAGCTCGGGACCCTACGAGCAGTACTTC. Amino acid sequence: CASSSGPYEQYF.

The rearrangement uses TRBV7-3 and TRBJ2-5; TRBD1 matches 8 bases. V gave up 3 bases and J gave up 4 bases; unmatched junction bases: 7. Germline values: CDR1 SGHTA, CDR2 FQGTGA. The CDR3 runs to 15 residues. The CDR3 region has the DNA TGTGCCAGCAGCTTTACAGGGGGTTTAAGAGAGACCCAGTACTTC. Translation: CASSFTGGLRETQYF.

The rearrangement uses TRBV29-1 and TRBJ2-1, with 7 bases lining up with TRBD2. J lost 0 bases, V lost 0 bases, and 2 bases had no gene match. The CDR3 has 15 residues. Germline values: CDR1 SQVTM, CDR2 ANQGSEA. For the CDR3, the DNA is TGCAGCGTTGAAGATCCGGGGGGCTCCTACAATGAGCAGTTCTTC. It codes for CSVEDPGGSYNEQFF.